Below, one T cell receptor (beta chain) is given with its context. Its antigen is undetermined. Looked up from germline, CDR1 is SGHTA and CDR2 is FQGNSA. Trimming removed 5 bases from V and 6 bases from J; junction bases left unmatched: 8. CDR3 length equals 16 residues. The data are from a study of cytomegalovirus exposure and HLA in healthy donors. General observations from the study: The authors later found TCR association rates varying by HLA locus, with DRB1 most and HLA-C fewest. In an earlier analysis, in about 530 donors, most V segments appeared productive either ~87% or ~30% of the time. Researchers counted around 180 TCR beta chains as cytomegalovirus-associated.

The PCR used 60 Vbeta and 13 Jbeta primers. Profiling relied on immunoSEQ multiplex PCR, and the TCRdb table lists in-frame clones only, not all of them. The sample totals about 110,000 clones; its top ten clones hold about 0.58%. The receptor was isolated from a middle-aged man in good health and CMV-seronegative. Source material: PBMCs. This sequence joins TRBV7-2 and TRBJ2-2; TRBD2 aligns across 11 bases. The CDR3 bases are TGTGCCAGCAGCCATAGCGGGGGGGTGGCGGCCGGGGAGCTGTTTTTT. Encoded protein: CASSHSGGVAAGELFF.